One and the same sample provided the 20 T cell receptor beta chains below, sequenced in a study of T cell changes during pregnancy in multiple sclerosis. Produced via immunoSEQ multiplex PCR; TCRdb's table is partial and in-frame only. The sample has around 63,000 clones, roughly 91% seen once. The input for sequencing was peripheral blood, taken after pregnancy. These receptors were taken from a female donor in good health, enrolled as a control in a pregnancy study.

V and J are TRBV14 and TRBJ2-5; TRBD1 aligns across 10 bases. V lost 3 bases, J lost 6 bases, and 7 bases stayed unmatched. The CDR3 is made up of 15 amino acids. From germline, CDR1 is SGHDN and CDR2 FVKESK. CDR3 sequence reads: CASSQGDRGMKTQYF. DNA for the CDR3: TGTGCCAGCAGCCAGGGGGACAGGGGAATGAAGACCCAGTACTTC.

This clone was recorded only once. The chain carries TRBV5-1 and TRBJ2-5; 14 bases agree with TRBD2. Germline CDR1 and CDR2: SGHRS and YFSETQ. V was clipped by 3 bases and J by 4 bases; unmatched bases: 2. The CDR3 sequence is 15 residues long. The CDR3 loop is CASSSGTSGGETQYF. CDR3 DNA sequence: TGCGCCAGCAGCTCGGGGACTAGCGGGGGAGAGACCCAGTACTTC.

The chain has TRBV2 and TRBJ2-1; D remains ambiguous. This CDR3 has 11 amino acids. The V end was cut by 6 bases, the J end by 12 bases, with 12 bases between. Germline V gene data show CDR1 as SNHLY and CDR2 as FYNNEI. CDR3 amino acids: CASRFLVGQFF. CDR3 bases: TGTGCCAGCAGGTTTCTAGTAGGGCAGTTCTTC.

The rearrangement uses TRBV4-3 and TRBJ2-5; a possible D gene is TRBD2 (6 bases). CDR3 size: 14 residues. Trimming took off 1 base at V and 2 bases at J, with 8 bases between the two ends. Germline V gene lookup returns CDR1 LGHNA and CDR2 YSLEER. CDR3: CASSQGLGQETQYF. The DNA for the CDR3 is TGCGCCAGCAGCCAAGGACTAGGGCAAGAGACCCAGTACTTC.

The genes are TRBV5-4 and TRBJ1-2; the D gene is possibly TRBD1 (5 bases). CDR3 length equals 16 residues. The V end was cut by 4 bases, the J end by 4 bases, with 20 bases between. CDR1 and CDR2 from the germline V gene are SGHNT and YYREEE (reference sequence). The CDR3 sequence: CASSPEPGTGFYGYTF. In nucleotides, the CDR3 is TGTGCCAGCAGCCCGGAGCCTGGGACTGGGTTCTATGGCTACACCTTC. Complete variable domain (other parts from reference TRBV5-4 and TRBJ1-2): ETGVTQSPTHLIKTRGQQVTLRCSSQSGHNTVSWYQQALGQGPQFIFQYYREEENGRGNFPPRFSGLQFPNYSSELNVNALELDDSALYLCASSPEPGTGFYGYTFGSGTRLTVV.

This clone was counted a single time. The CDR3 loop reads CASSLDRVVVQGSYEQYF. The CDR3 DNA reads as TGTGCCAGCAGCTTAGATCGAGTGGTGGTACAGGGCTCCTACGAGCAGTACTTC. The chain couples TRBV11-2 to TRBJ2-7; D might be TRBD1 (6 bases). Trimming took off 0 bases at V and 0 bases at J, with 18 bases between the two ends. This CDR3 has 18 amino acids. CDR1 and CDR2 from the germline V gene are SGHAT and FQNNGV.

Here the CDR3 reads CASSLEPGYDGYTF. The CDR3 region has the DNA TGCGCCAGCAGCTTGGAACCAGGGTACGATGGCTACACCTTC. The chain recombines TRBV5-1 with TRBJ1-2; D is perhaps TRBD1 (5 bases). Trimming removed 0 bases at V and 6 bases at J, with 12 bases between. CDR3 length: 14 residues. CDR1 and CDR2 (germline): SGHRS, YFSETQ.

The chain links TRBV9 to TRBJ2-3, with a tentative D call TRBD1 (7 bases). V lost 4 bases and J lost 0, with 15 bases in between. The CDR3 has 16 amino acids. Germline CDR1 reads SGDLS; CDR2 reads YYNGEE. CDR3 coding DNA: TGTGCCAGCAGCCCCAGGGGGGACACTAGCACAGATACGCAGTATTTT. Its translation is CASSPRGDTSTDTQYF. Drawing the rest from reference TRBV9 and TRBJ2-3, the complete variable domain is DSGVTQTPKHLITATGQRVTLRCSPRSGDLSVYWYQQSLDQGLQFLIQYYNGEERAKGNILERFSAQQFPDLHSELNLSSLELGDSALYFCASSPRGDTSTDTQYFGPGTRLTVL.

V and J are TRBV12-5 and TRBJ1-1; maybe TRBD1 (5 bases). Germline V gene data show CDR1 as LGHNT and CDR2 as FRNRAP. The CDR3 totals 12 residues. Here the CDR3 reads CATRGVNTEAFF. In DNA, the CDR3 is TGTGCCACCCGGGGGGTAAACACTGAAGCTTTCTTT. The variable domain in full, completed from reference TRBV12-5 and TRBJ1-1, reads DARVTQTPRHKVTEMGQEVTMRCQPILGHNTVFWYRQTMMQGLELLAYFRNRAPLDDSGMPKDRFSAEMPDATLATLKIQPSEPRDSAVYFCATRGVNTEAFFGQGTRLTVV.

This chain uses TRBV18 with TRBJ1-1; D is unresolved. CDR3 size: 16 residues. Deletions cut 3 bases from V and 0 bases from J, with 14 bases between. Germline CDR1 reads KGHSH; CDR2 reads LQKENI. The CDR3 DNA follows: TGTGCCAGCTCACCCGACATAGCGAGGATGAACACTGAAGCTTTCTTT. It translates to CASSPDIARMNTEAFF.

This clone has just one count. The V gene is TRBV7-9, the J gene TRBJ2-3; the D gene is possibly TRBD2 (6 bases). Trimming shortened V by 5 bases and J by 3 bases, and 9 bases separated the two germline ends. The CDR3 has 13 amino acids. Germline loops: CDR1 SEHNR, CDR2 FQNEAQ (reference sequence). The CDR3 region has the DNA TGTGCCAGCAGCCCAAGCGGGACAGATACGCAGTATTTT. It is translated as CASSPSGTDTQYF.

DNA for the CDR3: TGTGCCAGCAGTGGGACAGGGGGCTGGGGGAACATTCAGTACTTC. It yields the protein CASSGTGGWGNIQYF. V and J are TRBV6-1 and TRBJ2-4; 11 bases align to TRBD1. The CDR3 length is 15 residues. V shed 4 bases and J 7 bases; nucleotides not matched to a gene: 6. Germline V gene sequence: CDR1 MNHNS, CDR2 SASEGT.

The V and J genes are TRBV7-2 and TRBJ1-2; D gene ambiguous. The V end lost 5 bases, the J end lost 0 bases, and 4 bases lay between the germline ends. This CDR3 region has 12 residues. CDR1 SGHTA and CDR2 FQGNSA come from the germline V gene. The DNA for the CDR3 is TGTGCCAGCAGCCCCACTAACTATGGCTACACCTTC. It translates to CASSPTNYGYTF.

The chain carries TRBV5-6 and TRBJ1-3, with D tentatively TRBD1 (6 bases). This CDR3 has 14 amino acids. CDR1 and CDR2 (germline): SGHDT, YYEEEE. Trimming removed 0 bases at V and 2 bases at J, with 6 bases between. The CDR3 sequence is CASSLAGAGNTIYF. The CDR3 DNA is TGTGCCAGCAGCTTGGCAGGGGCTGGAAACACCATATATTTT.

The chain employs TRBV5-1 and TRBJ1-2, with a possible D match to TRBD1 (5 bases). This CDR3 contains 13 residues. Germline V gives CDR1 SGHRS, CDR2 YFSETQ. V shed 0 bases and J shed 10 bases, with 13 bases lying between them. CDR3 region: CASSLAGGGFYTF. The CDR3 DNA is TGCGCCAGCAGCTTGGCCGGGGGGGGTTTCTACACCTTC.

This sequence joins TRBV5-6 and TRBJ2-2; D might be TRBD1 (6 bases). This CDR3 is built from 15 residues. V lost 4 bases, J lost 3 bases, and 13 bases lay in between. Germline loops: CDR1 SGHDT, CDR2 YYEEEE. DNA of the CDR3: TGTGCCAGCAGCAGGGCAGGGGCTTACACCGGGGAGCTGTTTTTT. It translates to CASSRAGAYTGELFF.

V gene TRBV4-3 combines with J gene TRBJ1-3, with a tentative D call TRBD1 (6 bases). The germline V gene encodes CDR1 LGHNA and CDR2 YSLEER. Trimming took off 0 bases at V and 0 bases at J, with 12 bases between the two ends. The CDR3 contains 17 residues. CDR3 in DNA: TGCGCCAGCAGCCAAGATAGGGGACAATTCTCTGGAAACACCATATATTTT. Its translation is CASSQDRGQFSGNTIYF.

The chain couples TRBV9 to TRBJ1-6; D possibly corresponds to TRBD1 (6 bases). Trimming pared 0 bases from V and 7 bases from J, leaving 11 bases between. The CDR3 has 15 residues. The germline V gene encodes CDR1 SGDLS and CDR2 YYNGEE. In nucleotides, the CDR3 is TGTGCCAGCAGCGTAGGCCAGGGGACCAATTCACCCCTCCACTTT. It codes for CASSVGQGTNSPLHF.

In this sample, this clone turned up once. V gene TRBV11-3 combines with J gene TRBJ1-1; D may be TRBD1 (5 bases). Per germline, CDR1 SGHNT and CDR2 YENEEA. There are 13 residues in the CDR3. Trimming removed 1 base at V and 12 bases at J, with 15 bases between. CDR3: CASSLGGLERTFF. The CDR3 nucleotides are TGTGCCAGCAGCTTAGGGGGACTCGAAAGGACTTTCTTT.

The chain uses TRBV30 and TRBJ2-5; tentative D call: TRBD1 (5 bases). The CDR3 has 14 residues. The V end lost 7 bases, the J end lost 4 bases, and 19 bases lay between the germline ends. Germline values: CDR1 GTSNPN, CDR2 SVGIG (reference sequence). The CDR3 spells CAYTPSDRLETQYF. CDR3 in DNA: TGTGCCTACACCCCTTCAGACAGATTAGAGACCCAGTACTTC.